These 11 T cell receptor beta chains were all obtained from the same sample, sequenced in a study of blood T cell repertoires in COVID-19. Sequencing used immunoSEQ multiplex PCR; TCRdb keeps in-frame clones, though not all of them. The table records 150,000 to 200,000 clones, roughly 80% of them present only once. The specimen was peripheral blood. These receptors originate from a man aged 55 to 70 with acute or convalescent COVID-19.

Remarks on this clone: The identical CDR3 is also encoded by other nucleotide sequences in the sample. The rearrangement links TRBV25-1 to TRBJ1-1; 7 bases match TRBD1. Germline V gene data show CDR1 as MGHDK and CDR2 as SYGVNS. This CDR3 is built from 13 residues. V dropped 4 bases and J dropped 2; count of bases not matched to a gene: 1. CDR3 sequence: CASSGQGNTEAFF. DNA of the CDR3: TGTGCCAGCAGTGGACAGGGTAACACTGAAGCTTTCTTT.

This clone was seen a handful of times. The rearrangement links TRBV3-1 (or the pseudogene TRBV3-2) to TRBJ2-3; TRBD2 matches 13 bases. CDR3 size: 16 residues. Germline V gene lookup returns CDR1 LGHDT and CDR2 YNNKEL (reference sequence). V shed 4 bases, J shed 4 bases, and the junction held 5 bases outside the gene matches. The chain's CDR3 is CASSPTSGGVADTQYF. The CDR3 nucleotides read TGTGCCAGCAGCCCCACTAGCGGGGGGGTCGCAGATACGCAGTATTTT.

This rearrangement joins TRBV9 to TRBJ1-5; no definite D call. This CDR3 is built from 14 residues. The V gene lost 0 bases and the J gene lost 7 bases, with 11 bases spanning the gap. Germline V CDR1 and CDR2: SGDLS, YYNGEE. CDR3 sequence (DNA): TGTGCCAGCAGCGTAGACGGGGTTGGCCAGCCCCAGCATTTT. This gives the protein CASSVDGVGQPQHF.

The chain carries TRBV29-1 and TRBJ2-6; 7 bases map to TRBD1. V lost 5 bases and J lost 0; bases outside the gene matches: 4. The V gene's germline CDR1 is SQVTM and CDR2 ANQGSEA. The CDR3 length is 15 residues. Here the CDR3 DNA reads TGCAGCGTTCGGACAGGCAGCTCTGGGGCCAACGTCCTGACTTTC. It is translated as CSVRTGSSGANVLTF. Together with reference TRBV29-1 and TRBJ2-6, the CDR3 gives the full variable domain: SAVISQKPSRDICQRGTSLTIQCQVDSQVTMMFWYRQQPGQSLTLIATANQGSEATYESGFVIDKFPISRPNLTFSTLTVSNMSPEDSSIYLCSVRTGSSGANVLTFGAGSRLTVL.

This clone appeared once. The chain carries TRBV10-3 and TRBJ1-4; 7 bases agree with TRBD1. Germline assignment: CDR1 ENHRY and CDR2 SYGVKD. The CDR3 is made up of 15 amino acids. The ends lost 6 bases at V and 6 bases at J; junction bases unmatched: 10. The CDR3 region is CAISASRGADEKLFF. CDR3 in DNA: TGTGCCATCAGCGCCTCCAGGGGGGCGGATGAAAAACTGTTTTTT.

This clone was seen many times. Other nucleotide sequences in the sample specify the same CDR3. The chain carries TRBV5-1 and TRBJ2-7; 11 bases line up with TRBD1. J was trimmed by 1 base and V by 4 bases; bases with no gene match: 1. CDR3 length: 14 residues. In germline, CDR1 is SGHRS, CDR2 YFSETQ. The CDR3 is CASSRDRGSYEQYF. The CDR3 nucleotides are TGCGCCAGCAGCCGGGACAGGGGGTCCTACGAGCAGTACTTC.

CDR3 coding DNA: TGTGCCAGCAGTGATTATTTAGGGGGCACTGGAAACACCATATATTTT. Translated: CASSDYLGGTGNTIYF. The V gene is TRBV6-1, the J gene TRBJ1-3; 7 bases align to TRBD1. The CDR3 totals 16 residues. V gave up 3 bases and J gave up 2 bases; unmatched junction bases: 7. Looked up from germline, CDR1 is MNHNS and CDR2 is SASEGT.

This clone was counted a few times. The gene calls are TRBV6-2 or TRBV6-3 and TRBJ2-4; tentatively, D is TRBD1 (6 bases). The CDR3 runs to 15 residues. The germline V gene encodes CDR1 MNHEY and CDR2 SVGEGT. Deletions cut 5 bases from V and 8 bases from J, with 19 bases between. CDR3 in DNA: TGTGCCAGCAGTACGGGAAGGGGGTCGGGTGACATTCAGTACTTC. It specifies CASSTGRGSGDIQYF.

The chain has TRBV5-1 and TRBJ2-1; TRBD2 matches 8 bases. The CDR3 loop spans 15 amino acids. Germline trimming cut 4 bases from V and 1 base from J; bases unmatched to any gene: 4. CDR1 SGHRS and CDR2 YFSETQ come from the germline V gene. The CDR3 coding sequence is TGCGCCAGCAGCAGGGGACTAGTTTCCTACAATGAGCAGTTCTTC. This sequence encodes CASSRGLVSYNEQFF. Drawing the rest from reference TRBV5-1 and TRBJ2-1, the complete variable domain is KAGVTQTPRYLIKTRGQQVTLSCSPISGHRSVSWYQQTPGQGLQFLFEYFSETQRNKGNFPGRFSGRQFSNSRSEMNVSTLELGDSALYLCASSRGLVSYNEQFFGPGTRLTVL.

The CDR3 DNA is TGTGCCAGCAGCCACTACACAGGAAACTATGGCTACACCTTC. Translation gives CASSHYTGNYGYTF. This chain connects TRBV4-2 to TRBJ1-2; a weak D match, TRBD1 (5 bases). Germline V gives CDR1 LGHNA, CDR2 YNFKEQ. This CDR3 contains 14 residues. Trimming shortened V by 3 bases and J by 2 bases, and 10 bases separated the two germline ends.

The CDR3 sequence: CASSKRGQDNEQFF. In DNA form, the CDR3 reads TGTGCCAGCAGCAAACGGGGACAGGACAATGAGCAGTTCTTC. V is TRBV21-1 and J is TRBJ2-1; TRBD1, the table's D call, lacks a check against the DNA. TRBV21-1 is a pseudogene segment. This CDR3 spans 14 amino acids.